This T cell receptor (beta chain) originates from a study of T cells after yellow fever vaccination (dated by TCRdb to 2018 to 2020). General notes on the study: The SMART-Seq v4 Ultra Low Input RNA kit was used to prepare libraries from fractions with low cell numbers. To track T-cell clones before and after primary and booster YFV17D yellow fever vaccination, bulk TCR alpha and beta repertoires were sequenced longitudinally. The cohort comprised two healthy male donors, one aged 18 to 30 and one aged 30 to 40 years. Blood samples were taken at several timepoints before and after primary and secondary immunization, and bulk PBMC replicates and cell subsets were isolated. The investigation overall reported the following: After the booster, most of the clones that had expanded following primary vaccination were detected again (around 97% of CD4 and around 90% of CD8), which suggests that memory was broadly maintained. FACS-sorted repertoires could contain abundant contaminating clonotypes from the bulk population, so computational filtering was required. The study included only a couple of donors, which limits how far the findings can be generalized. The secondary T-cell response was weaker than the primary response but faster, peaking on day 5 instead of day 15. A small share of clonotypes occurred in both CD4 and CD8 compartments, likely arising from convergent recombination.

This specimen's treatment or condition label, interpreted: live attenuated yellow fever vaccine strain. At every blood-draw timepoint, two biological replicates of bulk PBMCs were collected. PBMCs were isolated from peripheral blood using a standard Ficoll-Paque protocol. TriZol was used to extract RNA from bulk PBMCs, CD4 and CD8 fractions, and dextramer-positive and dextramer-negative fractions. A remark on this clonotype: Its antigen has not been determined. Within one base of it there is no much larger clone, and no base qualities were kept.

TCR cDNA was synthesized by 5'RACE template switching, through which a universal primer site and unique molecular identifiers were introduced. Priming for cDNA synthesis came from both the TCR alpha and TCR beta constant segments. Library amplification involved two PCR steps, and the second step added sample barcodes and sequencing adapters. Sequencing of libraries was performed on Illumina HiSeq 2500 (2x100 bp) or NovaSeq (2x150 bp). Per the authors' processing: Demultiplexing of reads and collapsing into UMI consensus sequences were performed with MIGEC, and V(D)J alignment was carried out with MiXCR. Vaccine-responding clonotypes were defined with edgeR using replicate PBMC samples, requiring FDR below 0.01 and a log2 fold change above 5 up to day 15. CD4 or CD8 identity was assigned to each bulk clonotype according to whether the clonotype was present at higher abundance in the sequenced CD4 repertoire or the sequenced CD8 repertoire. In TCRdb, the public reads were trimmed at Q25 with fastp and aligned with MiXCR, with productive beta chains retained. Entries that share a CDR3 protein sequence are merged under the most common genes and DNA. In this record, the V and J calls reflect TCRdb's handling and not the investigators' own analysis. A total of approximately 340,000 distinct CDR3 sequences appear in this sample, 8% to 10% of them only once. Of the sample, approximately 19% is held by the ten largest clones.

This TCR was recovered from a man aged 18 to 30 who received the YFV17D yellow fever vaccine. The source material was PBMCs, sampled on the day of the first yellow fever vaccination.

In nucleotide form, the sequence is TGTGCCACCAGCAGAACGGGCAGGCAGCTCCTATACACAGATACGCAGTATTTT. The encoded protein is CATSRTGRQLLYTDTQYF. The chain employs TRBV15 and TRBJ2-3, with the D gene too uncertain to name. Relative to germline, V is 2 bases shorter and J is 2 bases shorter, with 20 bases between their ends. CDR1 and CDR2, per the germline V gene (reference sequence), are LNHNV and YYDKDF. The CDR3 spans 18 residues, from the cysteine through the phenylalanine. Just the 54-base CDR3 DNA is kept, in frame starting at base 1. Where the CDR3 stops, the reference TRBV15 and TRBJ2-3 genes take over; the full variable domain is DAMVIQNPRYQVTQFGKPVTLSCSQTLNHNVMYWYQQKSSQAPKLLFHYYDKDFNNEADTPDNFQSRRPNTSFCFLDIRSPGLGDTAMYLCATSRTGRQLLYTDTQYFGPGTRLTVL.